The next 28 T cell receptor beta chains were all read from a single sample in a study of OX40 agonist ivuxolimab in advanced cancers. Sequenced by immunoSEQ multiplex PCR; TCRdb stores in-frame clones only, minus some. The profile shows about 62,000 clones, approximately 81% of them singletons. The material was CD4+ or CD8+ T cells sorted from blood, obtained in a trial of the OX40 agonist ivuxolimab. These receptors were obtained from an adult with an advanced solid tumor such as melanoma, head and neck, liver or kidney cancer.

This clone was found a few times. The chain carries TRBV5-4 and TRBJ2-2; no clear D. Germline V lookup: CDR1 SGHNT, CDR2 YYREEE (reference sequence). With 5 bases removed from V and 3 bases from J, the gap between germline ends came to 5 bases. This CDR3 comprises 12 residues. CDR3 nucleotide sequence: TGTGCCAGCAGGGAAGACACCGGGGAGCTGTTTTTT. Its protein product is CASREDTGELFF.

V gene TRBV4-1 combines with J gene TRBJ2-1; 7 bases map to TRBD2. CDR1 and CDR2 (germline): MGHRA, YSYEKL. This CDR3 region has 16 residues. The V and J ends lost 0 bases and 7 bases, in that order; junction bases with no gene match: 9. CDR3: CASSQEGGFVTNEQFF. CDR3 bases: TGCGCCAGCAGCCAAGAGGGGGGGTTTGTGACGAATGAGCAGTTCTTC.

The CDR3 here is CASSFRGGGNTIYF. CDR3 nucleotide sequence: TGTGCCAGCAGCTTCCGGGGAGGAGGAAACACCATATATTTT. The chain couples TRBV7-8 to TRBJ1-3; D not resolved. The CDR3 runs to 14 residues. The germline V and J ends were trimmed by 3 bases and 4 bases, with 10 bases remaining between them. The germline CDR1 and CDR2 sequences are SGHVS and FQNEAQ.

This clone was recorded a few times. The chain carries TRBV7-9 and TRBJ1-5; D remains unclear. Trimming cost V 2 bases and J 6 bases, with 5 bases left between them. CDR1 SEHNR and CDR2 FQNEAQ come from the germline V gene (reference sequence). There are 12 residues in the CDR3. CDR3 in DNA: TGTGCCAGCAGCTTATCGTCTCAGCCCCAGCATTTT. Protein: CASSLSSQPQHF. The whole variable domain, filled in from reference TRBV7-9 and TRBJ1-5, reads DTGVSQNPRHKITKRGQNVTFRCDPISEHNRLYWYRQTLGQGPEFLTYFQNEAQLEKSRLLSDRFSAERPKGSFSTLEIQRTEQGDSAMYLCASSLSSQPQHFGDGTRLSIL.

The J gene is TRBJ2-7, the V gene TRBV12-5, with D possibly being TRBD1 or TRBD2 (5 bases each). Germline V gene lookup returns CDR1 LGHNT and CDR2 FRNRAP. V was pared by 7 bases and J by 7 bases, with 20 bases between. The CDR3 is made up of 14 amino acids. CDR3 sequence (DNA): TGTGCTAGTGACCCCCCCGGGGCAGCTTGGGAGCAGTACTTC. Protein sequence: CASDPPGAAWEQYF.

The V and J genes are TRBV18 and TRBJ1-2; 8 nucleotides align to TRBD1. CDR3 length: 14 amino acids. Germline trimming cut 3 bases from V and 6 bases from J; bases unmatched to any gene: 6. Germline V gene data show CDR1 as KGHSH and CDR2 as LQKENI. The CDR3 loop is CASSPQGARDGYTF. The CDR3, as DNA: TGTGCCAGCTCACCGCAGGGGGCGCGTGATGGCTACACCTTC.

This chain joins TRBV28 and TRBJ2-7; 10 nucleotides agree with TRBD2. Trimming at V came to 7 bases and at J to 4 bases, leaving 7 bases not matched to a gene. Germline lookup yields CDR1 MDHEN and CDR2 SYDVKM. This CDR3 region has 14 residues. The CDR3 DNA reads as TGTGCCAGCACACAACTAGCGGGGAATTACGAGCAGTACTTC. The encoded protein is CASTQLAGNYEQYF.

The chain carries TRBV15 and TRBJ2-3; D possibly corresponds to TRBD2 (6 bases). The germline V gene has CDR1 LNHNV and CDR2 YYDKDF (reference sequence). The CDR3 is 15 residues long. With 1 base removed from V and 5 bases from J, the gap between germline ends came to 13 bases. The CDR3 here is CATSRAGGAGDTQYF. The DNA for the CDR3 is TGTGCCACCAGCAGAGCCGGGGGAGCGGGAGATACGCAGTATTTT.

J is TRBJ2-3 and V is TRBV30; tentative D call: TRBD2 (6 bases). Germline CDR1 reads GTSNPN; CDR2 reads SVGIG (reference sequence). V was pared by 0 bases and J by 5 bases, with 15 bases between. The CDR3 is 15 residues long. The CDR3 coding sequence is TGTGCCTGGAGTGTGGGGGGAAAAAGTGAAGATACGCAGTATTTT. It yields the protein CAWSVGGKSEDTQYF.

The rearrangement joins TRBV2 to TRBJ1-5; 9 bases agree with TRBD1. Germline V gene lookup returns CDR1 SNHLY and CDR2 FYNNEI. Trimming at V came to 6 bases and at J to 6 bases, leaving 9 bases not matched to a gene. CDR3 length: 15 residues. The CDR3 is CASRMDRGRGQPQHF. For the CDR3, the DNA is TGTGCCAGCAGAATGGACAGGGGAAGAGGTCAGCCCCAGCATTTT.

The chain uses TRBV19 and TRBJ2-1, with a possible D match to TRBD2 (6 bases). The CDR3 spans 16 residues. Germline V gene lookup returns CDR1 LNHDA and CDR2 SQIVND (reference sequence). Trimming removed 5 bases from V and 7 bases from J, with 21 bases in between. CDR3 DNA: TGTGCCAGTAGTTCCCCCTTAGCGGCCCTTCCTAATGAGCAGTTCTTC. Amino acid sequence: CASSSPLAALPNEQFF.

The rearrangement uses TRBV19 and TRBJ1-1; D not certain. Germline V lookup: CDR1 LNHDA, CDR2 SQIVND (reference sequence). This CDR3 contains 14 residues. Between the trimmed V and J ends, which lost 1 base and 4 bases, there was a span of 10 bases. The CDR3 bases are TGTGCCAGTAGTATAGGAGGTCCCCGCACTGAAGCTTTCTTT. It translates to CASSIGGPRTEAFF.

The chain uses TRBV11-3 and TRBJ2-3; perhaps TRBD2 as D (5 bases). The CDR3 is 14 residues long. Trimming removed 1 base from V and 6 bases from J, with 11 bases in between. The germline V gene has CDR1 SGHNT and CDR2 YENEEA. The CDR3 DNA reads TGTGCCAGCAGCTTAGGTGCTAGCCTCGATACGCAGTATTTT. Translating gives CASSLGASLDTQYF.

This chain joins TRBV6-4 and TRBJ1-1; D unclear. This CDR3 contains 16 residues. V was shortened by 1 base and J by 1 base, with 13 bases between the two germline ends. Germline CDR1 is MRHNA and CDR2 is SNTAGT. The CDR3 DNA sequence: TGTGCCAGCAGTGACTTAAGGGAATGTTCGAACACTGAAGCTTTCTTT. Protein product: CASSDLRECSNTEAFF.

DNA of the CDR3: TGCGCCAGCAGCCAAGAATCGGGCAGGTCAATGAACACTGAAGCTTTCTTT. Its translation: CASSQESGRSMNTEAFF. The J gene is TRBJ1-1, the V gene TRBV4-1; no clear D gene. Trimming cost V 0 bases and J 0 bases, with 14 bases left between them. The CDR3 is 17 amino acids. Germline CDR1 reads MGHRA; CDR2 reads YSYEKL.

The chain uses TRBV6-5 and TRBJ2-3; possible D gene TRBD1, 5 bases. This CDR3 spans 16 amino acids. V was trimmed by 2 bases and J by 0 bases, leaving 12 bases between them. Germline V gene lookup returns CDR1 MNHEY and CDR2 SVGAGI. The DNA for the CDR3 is TGTGCCAGCAGTTACATCTCGACAGCTAGCACAGATACGCAGTATTTT. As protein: CASSYISTASTDTQYF.

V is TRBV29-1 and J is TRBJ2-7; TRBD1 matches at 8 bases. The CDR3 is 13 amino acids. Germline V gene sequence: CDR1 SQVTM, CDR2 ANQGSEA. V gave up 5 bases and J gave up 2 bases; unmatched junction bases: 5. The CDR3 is CSVLTGAAYEQYF. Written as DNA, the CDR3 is TGCAGCGTTTTGACAGGGGCGGCCTACGAGCAGTACTTC.

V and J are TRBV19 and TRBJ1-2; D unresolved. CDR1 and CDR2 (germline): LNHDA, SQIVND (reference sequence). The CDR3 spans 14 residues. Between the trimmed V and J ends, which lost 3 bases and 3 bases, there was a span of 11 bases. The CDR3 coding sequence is TGTGCCAGTAGTATTTTGGGCCACGACTATGGCTACACCTTC. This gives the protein CASSILGHDYGYTF. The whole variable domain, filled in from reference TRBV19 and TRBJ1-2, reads DGGITQSPKYLFRKEGQNVTLSCEQNLNHDAMYWYRQDPGQGLRLIYYSQIVNDFQKGDIAEGYSVSREKKESFPLTVTSAQKNPTAFYLCASSILGHDYGYTFGSGTRLTVV.

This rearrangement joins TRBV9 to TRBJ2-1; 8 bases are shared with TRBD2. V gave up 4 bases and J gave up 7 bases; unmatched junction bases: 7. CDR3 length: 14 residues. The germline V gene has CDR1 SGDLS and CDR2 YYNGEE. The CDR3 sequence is CASSPWTSRNEQFF. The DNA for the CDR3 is TGTGCCAGCAGCCCATGGACTAGCAGGAATGAGCAGTTCTTC. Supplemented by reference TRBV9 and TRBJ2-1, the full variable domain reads DSGVTQTPKHLITATGQRVTLRCSPRSGDLSVYWYQQSLDQGLQFLIQYYNGEERAKGNILERFSAQQFPDLHSELNLSSLELGDSALYFCASSPWTSRNEQFFGPGTRLTVL.

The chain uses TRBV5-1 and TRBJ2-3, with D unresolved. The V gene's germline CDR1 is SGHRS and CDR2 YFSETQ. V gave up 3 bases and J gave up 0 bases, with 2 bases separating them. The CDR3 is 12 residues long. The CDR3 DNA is TGCGCCAGCAGCTATAGCACAGATACGCAGTATTTT. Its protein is CASSYSTDTQYF.

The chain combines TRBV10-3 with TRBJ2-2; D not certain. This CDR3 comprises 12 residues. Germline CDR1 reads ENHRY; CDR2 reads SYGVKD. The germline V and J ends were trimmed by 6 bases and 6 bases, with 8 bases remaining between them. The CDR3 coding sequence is TGTGCCATCAGGGAAGTTGCCGGGGAGCTGTTTTTT. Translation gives CAIREVAGELFF.

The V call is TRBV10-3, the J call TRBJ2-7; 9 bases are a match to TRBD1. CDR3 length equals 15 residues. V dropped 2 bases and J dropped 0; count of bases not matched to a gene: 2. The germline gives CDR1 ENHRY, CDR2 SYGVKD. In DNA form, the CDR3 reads TGTGCCATCAGTGAGACAGGGGGCAGCTCCTACGAGCAGTACTTC. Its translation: CAISETGGSSYEQYF.

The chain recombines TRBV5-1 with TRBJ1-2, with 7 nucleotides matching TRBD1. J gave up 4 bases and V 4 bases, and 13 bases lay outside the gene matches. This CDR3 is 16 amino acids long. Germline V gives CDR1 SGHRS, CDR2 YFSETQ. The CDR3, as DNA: TGCGCCAGCAGCCCCCTCCGGGACAGCGGGCTCTATGGCTACACCTTC. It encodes CASSPLRDSGLYGYTF.

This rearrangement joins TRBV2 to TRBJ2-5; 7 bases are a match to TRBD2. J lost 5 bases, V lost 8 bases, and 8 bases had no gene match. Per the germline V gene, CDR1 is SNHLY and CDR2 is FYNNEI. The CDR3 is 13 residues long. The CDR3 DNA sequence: TGTGCCAGCCGGGACCTAGCGGTTGAGACCCAGTACTTC. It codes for CASRDLAVETQYF.

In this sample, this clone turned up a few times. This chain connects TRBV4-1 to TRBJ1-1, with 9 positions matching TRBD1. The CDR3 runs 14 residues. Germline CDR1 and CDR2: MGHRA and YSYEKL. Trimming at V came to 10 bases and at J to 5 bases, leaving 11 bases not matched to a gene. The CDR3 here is CATRPTGGLTEAFF. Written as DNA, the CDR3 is TGCGCCACCAGGCCCACAGGGGGCTTAACTGAAGCTTTCTTT.

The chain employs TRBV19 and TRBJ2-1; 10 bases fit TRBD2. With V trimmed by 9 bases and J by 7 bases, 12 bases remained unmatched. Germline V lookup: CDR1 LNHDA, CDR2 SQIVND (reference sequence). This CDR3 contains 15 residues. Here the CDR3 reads CASALAGVTGNEQFF. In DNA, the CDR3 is TGTGCCAGCGCCCTAGCGGGAGTTACCGGGAATGAGCAGTTCTTC.

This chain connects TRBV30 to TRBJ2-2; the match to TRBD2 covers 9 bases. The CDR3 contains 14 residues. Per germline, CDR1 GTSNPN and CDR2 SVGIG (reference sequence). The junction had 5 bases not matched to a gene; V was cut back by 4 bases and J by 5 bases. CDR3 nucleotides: TGTGCCTGGAAAAACCTAGCGGGGACCGGGGAGCTGTTTTTT. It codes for CAWKNLAGTGELFF.

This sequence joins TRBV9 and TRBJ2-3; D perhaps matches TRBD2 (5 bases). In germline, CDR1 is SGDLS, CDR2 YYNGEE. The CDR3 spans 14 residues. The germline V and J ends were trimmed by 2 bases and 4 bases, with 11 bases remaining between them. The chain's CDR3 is CASSVVWRADTQYF. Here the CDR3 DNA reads TGTGCCAGCAGCGTCGTTTGGCGGGCAGATACGCAGTATTTT.